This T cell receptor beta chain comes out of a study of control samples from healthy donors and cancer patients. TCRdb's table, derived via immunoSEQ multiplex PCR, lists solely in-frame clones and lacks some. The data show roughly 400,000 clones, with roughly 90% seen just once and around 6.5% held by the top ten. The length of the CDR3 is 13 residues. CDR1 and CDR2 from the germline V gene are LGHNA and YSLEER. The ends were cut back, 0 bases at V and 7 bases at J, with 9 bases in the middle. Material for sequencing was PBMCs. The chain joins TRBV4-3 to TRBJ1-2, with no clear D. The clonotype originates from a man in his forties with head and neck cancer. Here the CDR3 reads CASSQEDLGGYTF. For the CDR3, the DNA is TGCGCCAGCAGCCAAGAAGACTTGGGTGGCTACACCTTC.